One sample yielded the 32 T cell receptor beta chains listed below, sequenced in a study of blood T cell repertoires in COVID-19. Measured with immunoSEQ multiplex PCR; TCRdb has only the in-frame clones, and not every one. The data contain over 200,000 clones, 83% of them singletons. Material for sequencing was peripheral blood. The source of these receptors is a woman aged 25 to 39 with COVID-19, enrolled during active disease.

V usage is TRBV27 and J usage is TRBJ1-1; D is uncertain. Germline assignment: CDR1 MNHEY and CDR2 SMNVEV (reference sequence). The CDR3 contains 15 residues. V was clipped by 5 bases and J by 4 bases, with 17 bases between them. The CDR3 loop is CASSTLSAVGTEAFF. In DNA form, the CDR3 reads TGTGCCAGCAGTACCCTTTCCGCGGTGGGCACTGAAGCTTTCTTT.

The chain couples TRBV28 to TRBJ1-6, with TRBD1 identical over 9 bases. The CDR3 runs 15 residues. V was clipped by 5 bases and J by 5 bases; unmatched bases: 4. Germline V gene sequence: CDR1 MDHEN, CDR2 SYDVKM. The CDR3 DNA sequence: TGTGCCAGCAGTACCGGGACAGGGAATAATTCACCCCTCCACTTT. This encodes CASSTGTGNNSPLHF.

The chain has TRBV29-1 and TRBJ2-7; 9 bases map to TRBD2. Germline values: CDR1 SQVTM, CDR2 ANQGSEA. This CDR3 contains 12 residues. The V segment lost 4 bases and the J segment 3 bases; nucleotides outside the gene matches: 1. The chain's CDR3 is CSVATSGYEQYF. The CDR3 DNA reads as TGCAGCGTTGCGACTAGCGGCTACGAGCAGTACTTC.

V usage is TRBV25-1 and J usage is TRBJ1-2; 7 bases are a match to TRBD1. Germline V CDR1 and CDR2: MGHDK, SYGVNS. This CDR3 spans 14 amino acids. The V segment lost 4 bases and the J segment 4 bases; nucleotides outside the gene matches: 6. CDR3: CASSAPGQLYGYTF. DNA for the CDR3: TGTGCCAGCAGTGCTCCGGGACAGCTCTATGGCTACACCTTC.

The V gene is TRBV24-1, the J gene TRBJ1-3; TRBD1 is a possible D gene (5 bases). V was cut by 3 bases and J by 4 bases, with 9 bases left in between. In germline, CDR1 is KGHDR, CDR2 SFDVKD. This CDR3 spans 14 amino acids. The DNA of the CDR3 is TGTGCCACCAGTGATCCAGGGATAGGAAACACCATATATTTT. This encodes CATSDPGIGNTIYF.

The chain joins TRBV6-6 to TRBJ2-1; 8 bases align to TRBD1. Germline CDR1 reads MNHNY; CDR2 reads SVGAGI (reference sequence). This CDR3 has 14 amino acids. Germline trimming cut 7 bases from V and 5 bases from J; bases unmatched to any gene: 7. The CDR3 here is CASNGQGSNNEQFF. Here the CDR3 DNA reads TGTGCCAGCAATGGACAGGGAAGTAACAATGAGCAGTTCTTC.

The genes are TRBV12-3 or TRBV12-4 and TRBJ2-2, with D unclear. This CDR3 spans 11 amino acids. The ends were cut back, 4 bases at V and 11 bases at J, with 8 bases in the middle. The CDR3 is CASSSPSELFF. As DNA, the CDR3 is TGTGCCAGCAGTTCCCCGTCCGAGCTGTTTTTT.

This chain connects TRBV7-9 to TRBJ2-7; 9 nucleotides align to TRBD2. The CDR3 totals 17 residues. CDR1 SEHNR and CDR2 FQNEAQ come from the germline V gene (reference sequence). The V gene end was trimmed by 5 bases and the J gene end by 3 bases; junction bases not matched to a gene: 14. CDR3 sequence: CASSPREGRGGHYEQYF. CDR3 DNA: TGTGCCAGCAGCCCCCGAGAGGGGCGGGGGGGTCACTACGAGCAGTACTTC.

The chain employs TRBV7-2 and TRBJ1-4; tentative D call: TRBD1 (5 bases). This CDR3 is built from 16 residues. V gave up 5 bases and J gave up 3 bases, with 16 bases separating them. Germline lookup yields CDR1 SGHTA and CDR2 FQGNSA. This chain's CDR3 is CASSINTGGSNEKLFF. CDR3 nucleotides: TGTGCCAGCAGCATCAATACAGGCGGATCTAATGAAAAACTGTTTTTT.

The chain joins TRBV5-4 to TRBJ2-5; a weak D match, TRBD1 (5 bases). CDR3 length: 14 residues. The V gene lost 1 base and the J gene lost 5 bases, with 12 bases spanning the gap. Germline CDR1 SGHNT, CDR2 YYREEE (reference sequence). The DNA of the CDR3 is TGTGCCAGCAGCTTGAATAGTAGGGGCGAGACCCAGTACTTC. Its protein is CASSLNSRGETQYF.

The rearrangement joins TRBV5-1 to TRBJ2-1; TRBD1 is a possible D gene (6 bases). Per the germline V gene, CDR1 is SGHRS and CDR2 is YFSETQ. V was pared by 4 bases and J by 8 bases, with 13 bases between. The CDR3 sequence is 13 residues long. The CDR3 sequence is CASSLRWGHEQFF. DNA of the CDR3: TGCGCCAGCAGCCTGCGTTGGGGGCATGAGCAGTTCTTC.

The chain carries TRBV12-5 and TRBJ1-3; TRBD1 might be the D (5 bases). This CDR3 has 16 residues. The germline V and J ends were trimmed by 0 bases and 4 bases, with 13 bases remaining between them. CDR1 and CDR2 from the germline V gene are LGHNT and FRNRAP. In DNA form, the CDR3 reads TGTGCTAGTGGTTTGGTAGGGCAGGGACTCGGAAACACCATATATTTT. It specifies CASGLVGQGLGNTIYF.

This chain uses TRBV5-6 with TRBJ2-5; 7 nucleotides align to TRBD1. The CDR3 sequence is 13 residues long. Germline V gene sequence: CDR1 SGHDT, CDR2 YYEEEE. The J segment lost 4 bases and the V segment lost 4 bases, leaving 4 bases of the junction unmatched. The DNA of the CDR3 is TGTGCCAGCAGCCGGGACAGAGTAGAGACCCAGTACTTC. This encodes CASSRDRVETQYF.

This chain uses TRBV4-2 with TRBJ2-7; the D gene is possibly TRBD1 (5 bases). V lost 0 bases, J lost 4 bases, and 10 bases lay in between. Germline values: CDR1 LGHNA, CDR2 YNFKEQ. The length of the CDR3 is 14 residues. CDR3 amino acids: CASSQEGQGYEQYF. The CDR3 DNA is TGTGCCAGCAGCCAAGAAGGGCAGGGATACGAGCAGTACTTC.

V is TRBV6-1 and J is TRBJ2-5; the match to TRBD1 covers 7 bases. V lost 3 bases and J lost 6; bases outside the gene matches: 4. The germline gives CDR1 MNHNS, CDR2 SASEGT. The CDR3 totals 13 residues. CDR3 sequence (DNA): TGTGCCAGCAGTGATCGACAGGGCCAGACCCAGTACTTC. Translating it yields CASSDRQGQTQYF.

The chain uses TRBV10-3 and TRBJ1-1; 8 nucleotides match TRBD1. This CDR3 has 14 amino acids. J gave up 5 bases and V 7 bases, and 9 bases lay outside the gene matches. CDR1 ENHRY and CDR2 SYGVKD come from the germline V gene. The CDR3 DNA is TGTGCCATCACCCCGGACAGGGCGGGGACTGAAGCTTTCTTT. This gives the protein CAITPDRAGTEAFF.

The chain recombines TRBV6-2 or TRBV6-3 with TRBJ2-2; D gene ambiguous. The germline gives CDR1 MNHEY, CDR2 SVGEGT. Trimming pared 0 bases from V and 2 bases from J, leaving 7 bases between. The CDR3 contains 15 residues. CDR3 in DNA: TGTGCCAGCAGTTACTCTGGCATCAACACCGGGGAGCTGTTTTTT. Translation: CASSYSGINTGELFF.

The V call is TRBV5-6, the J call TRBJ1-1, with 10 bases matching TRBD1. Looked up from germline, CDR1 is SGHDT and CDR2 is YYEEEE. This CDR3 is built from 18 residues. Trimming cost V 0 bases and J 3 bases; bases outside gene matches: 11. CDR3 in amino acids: CASSLDTGQGLIDTEAFF. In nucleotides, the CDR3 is TGTGCCAGCAGCTTGGATACGGGACAGGGGTTAATAGACACTGAAGCTTTCTTT.

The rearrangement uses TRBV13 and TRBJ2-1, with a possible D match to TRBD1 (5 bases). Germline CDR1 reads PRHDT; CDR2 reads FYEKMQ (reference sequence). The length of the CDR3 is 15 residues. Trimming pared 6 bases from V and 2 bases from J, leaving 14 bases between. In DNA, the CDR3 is TGTGCCAGCAGGCCCAGGGTTGCGGCCTACAATGAGCAGTTCTTC. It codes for CASRPRVAAYNEQFF.

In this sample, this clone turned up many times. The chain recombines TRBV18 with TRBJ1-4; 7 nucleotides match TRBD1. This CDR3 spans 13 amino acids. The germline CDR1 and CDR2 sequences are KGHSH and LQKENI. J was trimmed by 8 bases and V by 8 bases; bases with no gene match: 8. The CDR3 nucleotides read TGTGCCAGCCAGAAAGGGACAGACGAAAAACTGTTTTTT. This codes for CASQKGTDEKLFF.

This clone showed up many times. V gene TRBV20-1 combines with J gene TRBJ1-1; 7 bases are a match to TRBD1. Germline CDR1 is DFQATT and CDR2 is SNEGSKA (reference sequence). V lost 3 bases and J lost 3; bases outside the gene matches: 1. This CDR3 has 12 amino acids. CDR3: CSASQGDTEAFF. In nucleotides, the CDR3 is TGCAGTGCTAGTCAGGGGGACACTGAAGCTTTCTTT.

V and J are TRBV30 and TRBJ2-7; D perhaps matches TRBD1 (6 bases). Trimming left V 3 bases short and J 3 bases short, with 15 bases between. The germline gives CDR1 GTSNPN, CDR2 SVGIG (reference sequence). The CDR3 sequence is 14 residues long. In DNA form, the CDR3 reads TGTGCCTGGAGAGCACAGGGTTCTGGCTACGAGCAGTACTTC. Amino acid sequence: CAWRAQGSGYEQYF.

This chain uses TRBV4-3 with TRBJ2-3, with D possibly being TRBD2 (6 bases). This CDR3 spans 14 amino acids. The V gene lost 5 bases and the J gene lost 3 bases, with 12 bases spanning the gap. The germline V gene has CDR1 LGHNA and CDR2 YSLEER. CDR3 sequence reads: CASSDGGMTDTQYF. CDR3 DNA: TGCGCCAGCAGCGACGGGGGAATGACAGATACGCAGTATTTT.

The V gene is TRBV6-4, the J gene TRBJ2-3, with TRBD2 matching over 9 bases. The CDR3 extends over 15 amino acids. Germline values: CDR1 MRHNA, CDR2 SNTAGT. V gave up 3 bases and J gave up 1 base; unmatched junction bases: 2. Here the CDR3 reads CASSESGGRTDTQYF. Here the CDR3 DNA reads TGTGCCAGCAGTGAGAGCGGGGGGCGCACAGATACGCAGTATTTT.

The CDR3 protein is CASSLSPGEFPYEQYF. DNA for the CDR3: TGCGCCAGCAGCCTCAGTCCGGGGGAGTTCCCCTACGAGCAGTACTTC. V and J are TRBV4-3 and TRBJ2-7; maybe TRBD2 (6 bases). Germline CDR1 reads LGHNA; CDR2 reads YSLEER. Trimming cost V 4 bases and J 2 bases, with 18 bases left between them. The length of the CDR3 is 16 residues.

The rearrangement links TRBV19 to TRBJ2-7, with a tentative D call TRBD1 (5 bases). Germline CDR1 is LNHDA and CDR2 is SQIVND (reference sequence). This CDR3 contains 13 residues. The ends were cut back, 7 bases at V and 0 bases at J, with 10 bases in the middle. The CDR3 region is CASMGRASYEQYF. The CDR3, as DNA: TGTGCCAGTATGGGCAGGGCCTCCTACGAGCAGTACTTC.

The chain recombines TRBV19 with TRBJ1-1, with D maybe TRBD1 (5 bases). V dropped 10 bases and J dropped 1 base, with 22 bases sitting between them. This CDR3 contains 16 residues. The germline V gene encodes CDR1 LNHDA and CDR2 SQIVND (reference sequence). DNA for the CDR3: TGTGCCACTAAAGTCCCCAAGGGGCAGGGGAACACTGAAGCTTTCTTT. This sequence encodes CATKVPKGQGNTEAFF.

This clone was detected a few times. CDR3 residues: CASSILPGGGELFF. Written as DNA, the CDR3 is TGTGCCAGTAGTATCCTTCCTGGCGGCGGGGAGCTGTTTTTT. V is TRBV19 and J is TRBJ2-2; D not resolved. Germline CDR1 and CDR2: LNHDA and SQIVND (reference sequence). The CDR3 runs to 14 residues. The V and J ends lost 3 bases and 7 bases respectively, with 12 bases between them. The variable domain in full, with the rest retrieved from reference TRBV19 and TRBJ2-2, is DGGITQSPKYLFRKEGQNVTLSCEQNLNHDAMYWYRQDPGQGLRLIYYSQIVNDFQKGDIAEGYSVSREKKESFPLTVTSAQKNPTAFYLCASSILPGGGELFFGEGSRLTVL.

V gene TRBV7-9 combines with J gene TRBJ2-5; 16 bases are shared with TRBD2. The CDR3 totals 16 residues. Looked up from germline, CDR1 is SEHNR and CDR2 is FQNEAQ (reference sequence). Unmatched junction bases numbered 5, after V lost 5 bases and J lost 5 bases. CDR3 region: CASSTGTSGRGETQYF. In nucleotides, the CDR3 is TGTGCCAGCAGCACCGGGACTAGCGGGAGGGGCGAGACCCAGTACTTC.

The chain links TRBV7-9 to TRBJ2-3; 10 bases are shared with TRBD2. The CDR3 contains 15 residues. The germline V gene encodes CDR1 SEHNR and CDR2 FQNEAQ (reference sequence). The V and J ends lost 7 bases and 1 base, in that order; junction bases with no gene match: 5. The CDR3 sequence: CASTSGRAGTDTQYF. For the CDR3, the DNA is TGTGCCAGCACCAGCGGGAGGGCTGGCACAGATACGCAGTATTTT.

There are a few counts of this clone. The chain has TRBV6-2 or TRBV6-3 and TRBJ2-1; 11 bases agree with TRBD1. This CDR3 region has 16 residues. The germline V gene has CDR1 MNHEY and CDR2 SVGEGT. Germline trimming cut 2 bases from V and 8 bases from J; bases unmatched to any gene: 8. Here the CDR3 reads CASSYIPGQGVDEQFF. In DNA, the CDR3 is TGTGCCAGCAGTTACATTCCGGGACAGGGGGTTGATGAGCAGTTCTTC.

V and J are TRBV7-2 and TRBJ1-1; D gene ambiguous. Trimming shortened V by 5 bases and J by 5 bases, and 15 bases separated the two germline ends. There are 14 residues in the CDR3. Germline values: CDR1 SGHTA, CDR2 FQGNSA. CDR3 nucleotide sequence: TGTGCCAGCAGCACCCCTGACTCGGCGACTGAAGCTTTCTTT. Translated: CASSTPDSATEAFF.